Listed here are 11 T cell receptor beta chains from one sample, sequenced in a study of OX40 agonist ivuxolimab in advanced cancers. Profiling relied on immunoSEQ multiplex PCR, and the TCRdb table lists in-frame clones only, not all of them. The sample shows roughly 48,000 clones, approximately 84% of them seen only once. The sample in question was CD4+ or CD8+ T cells sorted from blood, obtained in a trial of the OX40 agonist ivuxolimab. These receptors were obtained from an adult with an advanced solid tumor such as melanoma, head and neck, liver or kidney cancer.

This chain joins TRBV13 and TRBJ2-1, with 8 bases matching TRBD2. Germline values: CDR1 PRHDT, CDR2 FYEKMQ (reference sequence). The ends lost 3 bases at V and 3 bases at J; junction bases unmatched: 4. CDR3 size: 15 residues. CDR3 in amino acids: CASSFGGAGYNEQFF. DNA of the CDR3: TGTGCCAGCAGCTTCGGGGGGGCTGGCTACAATGAGCAGTTCTTC.

The J gene is TRBJ2-1, the V gene TRBV7-9; 9 nucleotides line up with TRBD2. Germline trimming cut 6 bases from V and 6 bases from J; bases unmatched to any gene: 12. This CDR3 is 16 amino acids long. CDR1 and CDR2 (germline): SEHNR, FQNEAQ (reference sequence). CDR3 sequence (DNA): TGTGCCAGCAGTTCCTTGGGGCTAGCGGGGCGCAATGAGCAGTTCTTC. Protein sequence: CASSSLGLAGRNEQFF.

V and J are TRBV7-9 and TRBJ2-7; 9 nucleotides line up with TRBD1. The CDR3 loop spans 17 amino acids. Per germline, CDR1 SEHNR and CDR2 FQNEAQ (reference sequence). J was trimmed by 4 bases and V by 0 bases; bases with no gene match: 10. The CDR3 bases are TGTGCCAGCAGCTTAGCGATAGGGGGACAGGGCTTGTACGAGCAGTACTTC. It is translated as CASSLAIGGQGLYEQYF.

The J gene is TRBJ1-5, the V gene TRBV19; D ambiguous. The CDR3 extends over 15 amino acids. Germline assignment: CDR1 LNHDA and CDR2 SQIVND (reference sequence). V lost 3 bases to trimming and J lost 0 bases, with 9 bases between them. CDR3 DNA: TGTGCCAGTAGTATGAAGGGTGATAGCAATCAGCCCCAGCATTTT. It codes for CASSMKGDSNQPQHF.

V and J are TRBV7-9 and TRBJ2-5; D is possibly TRBD2 (6 bases). Looked up from germline, CDR1 is SEHNR and CDR2 is FQNEAQ (reference sequence). V lost 3 bases and J 2 bases, leaving 13 bases between the germline ends. There are 15 residues in the CDR3. CDR3 nucleotide sequence: TGTGCCAGCAGCTTGGAGGGAGCCGGGCAAGAGACCCAGTACTTC. Protein: CASSLEGAGQETQYF. The whole variable domain, remainder taken from reference TRBV7-9 and TRBJ2-5, is DTGVSQNPRHKITKRGQNVTFRCDPISEHNRLYWYRQTLGQGPEFLTYFQNEAQLEKSRLLSDRFSAERPKGSFSTLEIQRTEQGDSAMYLCASSLEGAGQETQYFGPGTRLLVL.

This chain uses TRBV18 with TRBJ1-3; D not resolved. V was shortened by 5 bases and J by 0 bases, with 5 bases between the two germline ends. CDR1 and CDR2 (germline): KGHSH, LQKENI. This CDR3 has 13 amino acids. CDR3 nucleotide sequence: TGTGCCAGCTCAGTGAGCTCTGGAAACACCATATATTTT. The encoded protein is CASSVSSGNTIYF.

The gene calls are TRBV6-1 and TRBJ2-1; the D gene is possibly TRBD1 (6 bases). This CDR3 region has 14 residues. V lost 6 bases to trimming and J lost 4 bases, with 13 bases between them. Germline V gene lookup returns CDR1 MNHNS and CDR2 SASEGT. The CDR3 DNA is TGTGCCAGCAGCACCTTGGGACATTACAATGAGCAGTTCTTC. Translation: CASSTLGHYNEQFF.

V is TRBV7-2 and J is TRBJ2-2; TRBD1 might be the D (5 bases). The CDR3 loop spans 15 amino acids. CDR1 and CDR2 from the germline V gene are SGHTA and FQGNSA. V shed 1 base and J shed 5 bases, with 11 bases lying between them. The CDR3 bases are TGTGCCAGCAGCTTAGGGGGCTCGGAGACCGGGGAGCTGTTTTTT. Protein product: CASSLGGSETGELFF.

The CDR3 DNA sequence: TGTGCCAGCAGCCAAGCGGGTAAAAACATTCAGTACTTC. Its translation is CASSQAGKNIQYF. V gene TRBV4-2 combines with J gene TRBJ2-4, with D unresolved. Germline V gene sequence: CDR1 LGHNA, CDR2 YNFKEQ. Trimming shortened V by 1 base and J by 4 bases, and 5 bases separated the two germline ends. CDR3 length: 13 residues.

V usage is TRBV7-2 and J usage is TRBJ1-2; D is unclear. The CDR3 covers 14 residues. The V gene lost 3 bases and the J gene lost 0 bases, with 8 bases spanning the gap. Germline loops: CDR1 SGHTA, CDR2 FQGNSA. CDR3 coding DNA: TGTGCCAGCAGCTTCGGCCCGACTAACTATGGCTACACCTTC. Translating it yields CASSFGPTNYGYTF.

The gene calls are TRBV28 and TRBJ1-1; D not resolved. Germline lookup yields CDR1 MDHEN and CDR2 SYDVKM. Trimming removed 1 base from V and 5 bases from J, with 11 bases in between. The CDR3 spans 14 residues. Here the CDR3 DNA reads TGTGCCAGCAGTTTATCTAGGCCAGGAACTGAAGCTTTCTTT. The encoded protein is CASSLSRPGTEAFF.